This T cell receptor (beta chain) was documented in a study of T cell responses to AZD1222 COVID-19 vaccine. Losses at the gene ends were 3 bases for V and 9 bases for J; bases not matched to a gene: 6. CDR1 is DFQATT and CDR2 is SNEGSKA in the germline V gene (reference sequence). CDR3 length: 15 amino acids. Repertoires were generated with immunoSEQ multiplex PCR, while TCRdb's copy carries only in-frame clones and drops some. The repertoire includes 97,000 or so clones, 86% of them detected once, and around 5% sits in the top ten. This receptor was obtained from an adult in good health. The chain joins TRBV20-1 to TRBJ1-6; 12 positions match TRBD1. Material: peripheral blood, obtained on day 0 of AZD1222 vaccination. CDR3 nucleotide sequence: TGCAGTGCTAGTCCGGGACAGGGGGCAACTTCACCCCTCCACTTT. Translating gives CSASPGQGATSPLHF.